The clone carrying this T cell receptor beta chain occurred many times. The data were obtained in a study of T cells in Graves' hyperthyroidism and ophthalmopathy. Trimming removed 2 bases from V and 0 bases from J, with 15 bases in between. The CDR3 runs to 17 residues. Germline loops: CDR1 MGHRA, CDR2 YSYEKL. TCR beta CDR3 regions were amplified from RNA. In the first-round RT-PCR of the TCR CDR3, the HTBI primer set was used. Using its own MiXCR run on the multiplex PCR reads, TCRdb lists one record per CDR3 protein. The sample has around 250,000 distinct CDR3 sequences, more than 12% seen once; the top ten hold about 14%. Not enrolled were patients with uncontrolled infection, other autoimmune disease, pregnancy or lactation.

The receptor was isolated from a woman aged 40 to 50 with Graves' hyperthyroidism that later progressed to Graves' ophthalmopathy. Sequencing used blood. The V call is TRBV4-1, the J call TRBJ2-3, with D tentatively TRBD2 (5 bases). CDR3: CASSQPIATRSTDTQYF. The CDR3 DNA reads TGCGCCAGCAGCCAACCAATAGCGACCCGAAGCACAGATACGCAGTATTTT.